These 6 T cell receptor beta chains share one sample of origin, sequenced in a study of CD8+ T cells in alopecia areata. Stated treatment: oral pan-JAK inhibitor, 5-10 mg twice daily. RNA was extracted and reverse transcribed into cDNA as the sequencing template. The table came from immunoSEQ multiplex PCR; TCRdb's copy has only in-frame clones and leaves some out. The repertoire has approximately 200,000 clones, 50% to 60% of them found once; the top ten carry around 0.7%. This specimen was CD4+ T cells sorted from blood, taken at week 4, from a patient treated with tofacitinib. Receptors originate from a human donor with alopecia areata.

This chain links TRBV2 with TRBJ1-5; D may be TRBD1 (6 bases). Trimming took off 5 bases at V and 9 bases at J, with 14 bases between the two ends. CDR3 size: 13 residues. The germline CDR1 and CDR2 sequences are SNHLY and FYNNEI. CDR3 protein: CASSREGVLPQHF. CDR3 nucleotides: TGTGCCAGCAGTAGAGAGGGGGTTCTGCCCCAGCATTTT.

This chain links TRBV29-1 with TRBJ2-5; 10 positions match TRBD2. Germline V CDR1 and CDR2: SQVTM, ANQGSEA. Losses at the gene ends were 4 bases for V and 6 bases for J; bases not matched to a gene: 14. The CDR3 loop spans 16 amino acids. The DNA of the CDR3 is TGCAGCGTTGGGGATGGGAGCGGGAGGGCCGGGCAGACCCAGTACTTC. Its translation is CSVGDGSGRAGQTQYF.

The rearrangement joins TRBV30 to TRBJ2-5; no clear D gene. The CDR3 is 15 amino acids. Germline V CDR1 and CDR2: GTSNPN, SVGIG (reference sequence). The germline V and J ends were trimmed by 5 bases and 2 bases, with 18 bases remaining between them. CDR3 nucleotides: TGTGCCTGGGGCCCCGGGCAGCTAGATCAAGAGACCCAGTACTTC. This codes for CAWGPGQLDQETQYF.

The chain links TRBV30 to TRBJ2-2, with D perhaps TRBD1 (5 bases). V lost 3 bases to trimming and J lost 0 bases, with 8 bases between them. This CDR3 contains 14 residues. Germline values: CDR1 GTSNPN, CDR2 SVGIG (reference sequence). The CDR3 sequence is CAWRAGPNTGELFF. The CDR3 DNA reads as TGTGCCTGGAGGGCAGGGCCGAACACCGGGGAGCTGTTTTTT.

This rearrangement joins TRBV29-1 to TRBJ2-1; 7 nucleotides agree with TRBD2. CDR3 size: 15 residues. With V trimmed by 6 bases and J by 12 bases, 20 bases remained unmatched. The V gene's germline CDR1 is SQVTM and CDR2 ANQGSEA. The CDR3 DNA reads as TGCAGCGTCCCGGGAGTCTCTAGCGGTGGGAGCGGGCAGTTCTTC. Amino acid sequence: CSVPGVSSGGSGQFF.

The chain combines TRBV9 with TRBJ2-5; 10 nucleotides line up with TRBD2. In germline, CDR1 is SGDLS, CDR2 YYNGEE. CDR3 length equals 16 residues. Losses at the gene ends were 0 bases for V and 5 bases for J; bases not matched to a gene: 7. CDR3 sequence reads: CASSVGSGRAAETQYF. The CDR3 DNA reads TGTGCCAGCAGCGTAGGAAGCGGGAGGGCCGCGGAGACCCAGTACTTC. Using reference TRBV9 and TRBJ2-5 for the parts outside the CDR3, the full variable domain is DSGVTQTPKHLITATGQRVTLRCSPRSGDLSVYWYQQSLDQGLQFLIQYYNGEERAKGNILERFSAQQFPDLHSELNLSSLELGDSALYFCASSVGSGRAAETQYFGPGTRLLVL.